Reported below is one T cell receptor beta chain. This sample was taken from a study of blood T cell repertoires in COVID-19. Assay: immunoSEQ multiplex PCR; the TCRdb copy retains only in-frame clones and omits some. The sample includes approximately 480,000 clones, 75% to 90% seen only once; the top ten take around 0.9%. Trimming removed 1 base from V and 7 bases from J, with 11 bases in between. The CDR3 sequence is 15 residues long. Per the germline V gene, CDR1 is LGHDT and CDR2 is YNNKEL (reference sequence). The J gene is TRBJ1-6, the V gene TRBV3-1 (or the pseudogene TRBV3-2); the D gene is possibly TRBD1 (6 bases). The sample comprised peripheral blood. The TCR sequence derives from a man younger than 30 with COVID-19, enrolled during active disease. This CDR3 reads CASSQGPGQNSPLHF. The CDR3 nucleotides read TGTGCCAGCAGCCAAGGTCCGGGACAAAATTCACCCCTCCACTTT.